A selection of T cell receptor beta chains follows, all from one sample in a study of shared clonotypes between healthy human individuals. The table came from immunoSEQ multiplex PCR; TCRdb's copy has only in-frame clones and leaves some out. Of approximately 2.1 million clones listed, 85% to 95% are singletons. The sample consisted of naive CD4+ T cells from PBMCs. These receptors all come from a man aged 18 to 30 in good health. Some clones in this sample may be carry-over from other donors' samples. Each CDR3 is given with its conserved first and last residue. Each record gives: V gene, J gene, clone size, D gene, CDR3 length, CDR3 protein. D genes are given only for firm matches. Size values are once, few and many counts, or a class for expanded clones, and some rows have none.

V: TRBV5-1
J: TRBJ2-1
size: once
D: TRBD1
length: 15
CDR3: CASSFSGTGYNEQFF

V: TRBV28
J: TRBJ2-7
size: .
D: TRBD2
length: 15
CDR3: CASSSGLAGSYEQYF

V: TRBV7-9
J: TRBJ2-1
size: .
D: .
length: 13
CDR3: CASSQAAPPEQFF

V: TRBV5-1
J: TRBJ2-7
size: .
D: .
length: 13
CDR3: CASSLGTNYEQYF

V: TRBV9
J: TRBJ2-3
size: .
D: TRBD2
length: 18
CDR3: CASTGPGSGSDGGDTQYF

V: TRBV5-1
J: TRBJ2-5
size: .
D: .
length: 15
CDR3: CASSLEGGGRETQYF

V: TRBV29-1
J: TRBJ2-3
size: .
D: .
length: 11
CDR3: CSGVYGDTQYF

V: TRBV30
J: TRBJ2-7
size: .
D: .
length: 15
CDR3: CAWSVTGKVPHEQYF

V: TRBV6-5
J: TRBJ1-2
size: .
D: TRBD1
length: 15
CDR3: CASCSQGARSVGYTF

V: TRBV19
J: TRBJ1-5
size: .
D: .
length: 13
CDR3: CASNPGVRQPQHF

V: TRBV19
J: TRBJ1-1
size: .
D: TRBD1
length: 14
CDR3: CASSSDRGNTEAFF

V: TRBV5-1
J: TRBJ1-5
size: .
D: .
length: 15
CDR3: CASSIGGAKGQPQHF

V: TRBV7-9
J: TRBJ2-1
size: .
D: .
length: 14
CDR3: CASSLDAAYNEQFF

V: TRBV19
J: TRBJ2-7
size: .
D: TRBD1
length: 14
CDR3: CASSRGQAPYEQYF

V: TRBV10-3
J: TRBJ2-3
size: .
D: TRBD2
length: 14
CDR3: CATQSNGRADTQYF

V: TRBV5-1
J: TRBJ2-7
size: .
D: TRBD1
length: 14
CDR3: CASSGRDRSYEQYF

V: TRBV19
J: TRBJ1-2
size: .
D: .
length: 13
CDR3: CASSLGRNYGYTF

V: TRBV4-3
J: TRBJ2-3
size: .
D: .
length: 14
CDR3: CASSQSRRTDTQYF

V: TRBV7-2
J: TRBJ2-7
size: .
D: TRBD1
length: 17
CDR3: CASSVARDSSVGYEQYF

V: TRBV28
J: TRBJ1-2
size: .
D: .
length: 15
CDR3: CASSFGGQGPYGYTF

V: TRBV6-6
J: TRBJ2-7
size: .
D: .
length: 14
CDR3: CASSRAGATYEQYF

V: TRBV28
J: TRBJ1-2
size: .
D: .
length: 13
CDR3: CAGQREINQGYTF

V: TRBV6-6
J: TRBJ2-7
size: .
D: .
length: 16
CDR3: CASSSPRSRRPGEQYF

V: TRBV5-8
J: TRBJ2-3
size: .
D: .
length: 14
CDR3: CASSLSQATDTQYF

V: TRBV6-1
J: TRBJ1-2
size: .
D: .
length: 13
CDR3: CASSPVAGDGYTF

V: TRBV10-3
J: TRBJ1-1
size: .
D: .
length: 13
CDR3: CAISEQLNTEAFF

V: TRBV9
J: TRBJ2-5
size: .
D: .
length: 14
CDR3: CASSAEPLGETQYF

V: TRBV10-3
J: TRBJ2-7
size: .
D: .
length: 16
CDR3: CAISESRAVSSYEQYF

V: TRBV5-4
J: TRBJ2-3
size: .
D: .
length: 16
CDR3: CASSPAGPAGPDTQYF

V: TRBV5-1
J: TRBJ2-5
size: .
D: .
length: 13
CDR3: CASSPGTLETQYF

V: TRBV19
J: TRBJ1-3
size: .
D: .
length: 16
CDR3: CASSARDRASGNTIYF

V: TRBV7-3
J: TRBJ2-5
size: once
D: .
length: 16
CDR3: CASSLLPRQTQETQYF

V: TRBV7-9
J: TRBJ1-2
size: .
D: TRBD1
length: 15
CDR3: CASSLAGTGDYGYTF

V: TRBV21-1
J: TRBJ2-6
size: .
D: .
length: 16
CDR3: CASPQTVRAGANVLTF

V: TRBV7-2
J: TRBJ2-5
size: .
D: TRBD2
length: 16
CDR3: CASSWGGRGPQETQYF

V: TRBV7-3
J: TRBJ1-2
size: .
D: TRBD1
length: 14
CDR3: CASSLSPRGGGYTF

V: TRBV5-1
J: TRBJ2-3
size: .
D: .
length: 15
CDR3: CASSPDGRGTDTQYF

V: TRBV5-1
J: TRBJ1-2
size: .
D: .
length: 15
CDR3: CASSFFQGGNYGYTF

V: TRBV5-1
J: TRBJ2-2
size: .
D: .
length: 15
CDR3: CASSLEPGRAGELFF

V: TRBV7-9
J: TRBJ1-4
size: .
D: TRBD1
length: 15
CDR3: CASSLMGQNNEKLFF

V: TRBV2
J: TRBJ2-1
size: .
D: TRBD2
length: 14
CDR3: CASRLAGGSPEQFF

V: TRBV27
J: TRBJ2-3
size: .
D: .
length: 16
CDR3: CASSSLPDPIGDTQYF